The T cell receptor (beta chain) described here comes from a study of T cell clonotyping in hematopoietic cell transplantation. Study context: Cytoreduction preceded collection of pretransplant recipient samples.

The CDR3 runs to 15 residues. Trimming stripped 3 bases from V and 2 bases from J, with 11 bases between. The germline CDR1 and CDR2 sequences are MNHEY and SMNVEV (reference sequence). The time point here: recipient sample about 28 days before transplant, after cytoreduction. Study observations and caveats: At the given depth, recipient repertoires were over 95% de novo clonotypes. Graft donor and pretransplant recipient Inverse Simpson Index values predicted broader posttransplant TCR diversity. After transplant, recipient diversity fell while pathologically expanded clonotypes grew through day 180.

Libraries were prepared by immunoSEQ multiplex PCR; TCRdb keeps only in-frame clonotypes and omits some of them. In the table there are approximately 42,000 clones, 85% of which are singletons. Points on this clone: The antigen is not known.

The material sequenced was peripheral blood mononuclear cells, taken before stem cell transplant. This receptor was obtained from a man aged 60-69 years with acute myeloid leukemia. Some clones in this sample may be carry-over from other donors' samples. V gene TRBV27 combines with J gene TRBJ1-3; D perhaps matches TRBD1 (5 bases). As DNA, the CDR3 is TGTGCCAGCAGTTTGAGACAGACTGCTGGAAACACCATATATTTT. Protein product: CASSLRQTAGNTIYF.